The present entry profiles one T cell receptor (beta chain) with its context. The assay was immunoSEQ multiplex PCR, and TCRdb's table has in-frame clones only and misses some. This repertoire shows some 390,000 clones, roughly nine tenths found once; its top ten account for 1.5% to 2%. This sample is part of a study of blood T cell repertoires in COVID-19. Across the study: The origin of the acute and convalescent COVID-19 samples was the United States, Italy and Spain.

The germline V gene has CDR1 MNHEY and CDR2 SMNVEV (reference sequence). The ends lost 6 bases at V and 3 bases at J; junction bases unmatched: 10. The CDR3 has 15 amino acids. The sample comprised PBMCs or T cells enriched from blood (not recorded which). This receptor was obtained from a woman aged 25 to 39 who had recovered from COVID-19. J is TRBJ1-2 and V is TRBV27; 7 bases align to TRBD1. DNA of the CDR3: TGTGCCAGCAGCCTAGGGACAGATGGGTACTATGGCTACACCTTC. Encoded protein: CASSLGTDGYYGYTF.